The 30 T cell receptor beta chains given below trace back to one sample, sequenced in a study of OX40 agonist ivuxolimab in advanced cancers. TCRdb's copy holds only in-frame clones and misses some; the assay was immunoSEQ multiplex PCR. The data show about 21,000 clones, about 80% seen once. The source was CD4+ or CD8+ T cells sorted from blood, collected in a trial of the OX40 agonist ivuxolimab. The receptors were gathered from an adult with an advanced solid tumor such as melanoma, head and neck, liver or kidney cancer.

CDR3 in DNA: TGTGCCAGTAGTATTGGACTGGAGGCTTTCTTT. Translation gives CASSIGLEAFF. The V gene is TRBV19, the J gene TRBJ1-1; D is undetermined. The germline V gene has CDR1 LNHDA and CDR2 SQIVND (reference sequence). This CDR3 has 11 residues. V was pared by 3 bases and J by 11 bases, with 10 bases between.

The DNA of the CDR3 is TGCGCCAGCAGCCAAACCGGGACTAGCAGCTACGAGCAGTACTTC. Translated, it gives CASSQTGTSSYEQYF. V is TRBV4-1 and J is TRBJ2-7; TRBD2 matches at 9 bases. V lost 2 bases, J lost 3 bases, and 5 bases stayed unmatched. CDR3 length: 15 amino acids. CDR1 and CDR2 from the germline V gene are MGHRA and YSYEKL.

This rearrangement joins TRBV6-5 to TRBJ1-5; 7 bases are a match to TRBD1. After removal of 6 bases from V and 3 bases from J, the junction contained 2 bases not matched to a gene. CDR1 MNHEY and CDR2 SVGAGI come from the germline V gene. The CDR3 has 13 residues. DNA of the CDR3: TGTGCCAGCAGCGGACAGGACAATCAGCCCCAGCATTTT. Encoded protein: CASSGQDNQPQHF.

The rearrangement uses TRBV10-1 and TRBJ2-2, with D possibly TRBD2 on 5 matching bases. The CDR3 is 13 residues long. Per the germline V gene, CDR1 is WNHNN and CDR2 is SYGVQD (reference sequence). V lost 6 bases, J lost 6 bases, and 11 bases lay in between. The CDR3, as DNA: TGCGCCAGCAGCACTAGTTTCCCCGGGGAGCTGTTTTTT. Translation gives CASSTSFPGELFF.

The chain combines TRBV4-1 with TRBJ1-1; D unclear. The germline gives CDR1 MGHRA, CDR2 YSYEKL. The CDR3 covers 12 residues. V was trimmed by 6 bases and J by 1 base, leaving 6 bases between them. CDR3 sequence reads: CASSPTNTEAFF. The CDR3 DNA reads TGCGCCAGCAGTCCGACGAACACTGAAGCTTTCTTT.

The gene calls are TRBV2 and TRBJ1-2, with a possible D match to TRBD1 (5 bases). The ends were cut back, 4 bases at V and 6 bases at J, with 9 bases in the middle. There are 12 residues in the CDR3. Germline V gene data show CDR1 as SNHLY and CDR2 as FYNNEI. CDR3 sequence: CASSGGRHGYTF. CDR3 nucleotide sequence: TGTGCCAGCAGTGGGGGGAGGCATGGCTACACCTTC.

The CDR3 region has the DNA TGTGCCTGGGGACAGGCTCCTTCGGGCTACACCTTC. This gives the protein CAWGQAPSGYTF. This sequence joins TRBV2 and TRBJ1-2; 8 bases are shared with TRBD1. Germline V gives CDR1 SNHLY, CDR2 FYNNEI. The V gene end was trimmed by 11 bases and the J gene end by 8 bases; junction bases not matched to a gene: 10. The CDR3 has 12 amino acids.

V usage is TRBV4-3 and J usage is TRBJ1-1; 10 positions agree with TRBD1. J gave up 4 bases and V 3 bases, and 5 bases lay outside the gene matches. The germline V gene encodes CDR1 LGHNA and CDR2 YSLEER. The CDR3 is 15 amino acids. The CDR3 spells CASSHRQGAGTEAFF. The CDR3 DNA reads as TGCGCCAGCAGCCACAGACAGGGGGCGGGCACTGAAGCTTTCTTT.

The sample holds one count of this clone. V is TRBV28 and J is TRBJ1-1; TRBD1 might be the D (5 bases). Trimming cost V 1 base and J 5 bases, with 14 bases left between them. The CDR3 covers 15 residues. From germline, CDR1 is MDHEN and CDR2 SYDVKM. The DNA for the CDR3 is TGTGCCAGCAGTTTATATACAGGAATGGGAACTGAAGCTTTCTTT. As protein: CASSLYTGMGTEAFF.

This chain uses TRBV5-5 with TRBJ2-1, with D possibly matching TRBD2 (6 bases). The CDR3 loop spans 14 amino acids. Germline V gene lookup returns CDR1 SGHKS and CDR2 YYEKEE (reference sequence). The V end was cut by 4 bases, the J end by 5 bases, with 13 bases between. The DNA for the CDR3 is TGTGCCAGCAGCCCGGAGGGCCGCCACAATGAGCAGTTCTTC. Amino acid sequence: CASSPEGRHNEQFF. Combining the CDR3 with reference TRBV5-5 and TRBJ2-1 gives the whole variable domain DAGVTQSPTHLIKTRGQQVTLRCSPISGHKSVSWYQQVLGQGPQFIFQYYEKEERGRGNFPDRFSARQFPNYSSELNVNALLLGDSALYLCASSPEGRHNEQFFGPGTRLTVL.

The J gene is TRBJ1-1, the V gene TRBV12-5; D not certain. The CDR3 is 12 residues long. The V end lost 4 bases, the J end lost 9 bases, and 12 bases lay between the germline ends. Germline lookup yields CDR1 LGHNT and CDR2 FRNRAP. The CDR3 DNA is TGTGCTAGTGGTTCCTTCGACTCTAAAGCTTTCTTT. Amino acid sequence: CASGSFDSKAFF.

The CDR3 loop is CASSFSVSYEQYF. The CDR3 region has the DNA TGCGCCAGCAGCTTTAGCGTCTCCTACGAGCAGTACTTC. The J gene is TRBJ2-7, the V gene TRBV5-1; D possibly corresponds to TRBD2 (5 bases). This CDR3 is built from 13 residues. Germline-derived CDR1 and CDR2 are SGHRS and YFSETQ. V was shortened by 2 bases and J by 0 bases, with 6 bases between the two germline ends.

Comment on this clone: The junction departs from germline at one end; a sequencing error may be responsible. The gene calls are TRBV19 and TRBJ2-1, with D perhaps TRBD1 (7 bases). The CDR3 is made up of 12 amino acids. The V gene's germline CDR1 is LNHDA and CDR2 SQIVND (reference sequence). The CDR3 coding sequence is TGTGCCAGTAGTTCCGAGGGGGGACAGTTACTCTTC. Translation: CASSSEGGQLLF.

This chain joins TRBV18 and TRBJ2-7, with 7 bases matching TRBD1. The CDR3 has 14 residues. Germline CDR1 KGHSH, CDR2 LQKENI. J gave up 0 bases and V 5 bases, and 4 bases lay outside the gene matches. CDR3 nucleotides: TGTGCCAGCTCAGCCACAGGGGCCTCCTACGAGCAGTACTTC. Its protein is CASSATGASYEQYF. The full variable domain, in which reference TRBV18 and TRBJ2-7 provide the parts outside the CDR3, is NAGVMQNPRHLVRRRGQEARLRCSPMKGHSHVYWYRQLPEEGLKFMVYLQKENIIDESGMPKERFSAEFPKEGPSILRIQQVVRGDSAAYFCASSATGASYEQYFGPGTRLTVT.

This clone occurred a few times. The chain couples TRBV13 to TRBJ2-7, with 12 bases lining up with TRBD2. The V gene end was trimmed by 5 bases and the J gene end by 0 bases; junction bases not matched to a gene: 8. CDR1 PRHDT and CDR2 FYEKMQ come from the germline V gene (reference sequence). The CDR3 is 17 residues long. CDR3 protein: CASSAGLAGPPSYEQYF. CDR3 nucleotides: TGTGCCAGCAGCGCCGGACTAGCGGGGCCCCCCTCCTACGAGCAGTACTTC. Looking up the rest from reference TRBV13 and TRBJ2-7 gives the full variable domain: AAGVIQSPRHLIKEKRETATLKCYPIPRHDTVYWYQQGPGQDPQFLISFYEKMQSDKGSIPDRFSAQQFSDYHSELNMSSLELGDSALYFCASSAGLAGPPSYEQYFGPGTRLTVT.

The genes are TRBV27 and TRBJ2-2; TRBD2 matches 13 bases. Germline V lookup: CDR1 MNHEY, CDR2 SMNVEV (reference sequence). V gave up 7 bases and J gave up 5 bases; unmatched junction bases: 10. This CDR3 region has 17 residues. The CDR3 reads CASILTSGGLGTGELFF. The CDR3 DNA is TGTGCCAGCATCCTGACTAGCGGGGGGCTAGGGACCGGGGAGCTGTTTTTT.

The count of this clone is one. V gene TRBV29-1 combines with J gene TRBJ2-6; D may be TRBD2 (6 bases). Germline-derived CDR1 and CDR2 are SQVTM and ANQGSEA. The CDR3 is 16 amino acids. Trimming stripped 3 bases from V and 2 bases from J, with 14 bases between. CDR3 amino acids: CSVEEGNMAGANVLTF. CDR3 DNA sequence: TGCAGCGTTGAGGAGGGAAACATGGCTGGGGCCAACGTCCTGACTTTC.

This clone occurred many times. The chain carries TRBV27 and TRBJ1-2; no clear D gene. Germline assignment: CDR1 MNHEY and CDR2 SMNVEV (reference sequence). V shed 0 bases and J shed 5 bases, with 13 bases lying between them. The CDR3 covers 15 residues. CDR3 protein: CASSLSGSQTYGYTF. DNA of the CDR3: TGTGCCAGCAGTTTATCCGGCAGTCAGACTTATGGCTACACCTTC.

V is TRBV5-5 and J is TRBJ2-7, with no clear D. V gave up 1 base and J gave up 3 bases, with 5 bases separating them. This CDR3 region has 12 residues. The V gene's germline CDR1 is SGHKS and CDR2 YYEKEE (reference sequence). The CDR3 nucleotides read TGTGCCAGCAGCTTGTTGGGCTACGAGCAGTACTTC. Its protein product is CASSLLGYEQYF.

The rearrangement joins TRBV28 to TRBJ2-1; D remains unclear. Trimming pared 8 bases from V and 0 bases from J, leaving 11 bases between. CDR1 is MDHEN, CDR2 SYDVKM, per germline. The CDR3 spans 14 residues. CDR3 in DNA: TGTGCCAGCTCTGTTCTCGGCTCCTACAATGAGCAGTTCTTC. Translated, it gives CASSVLGSYNEQFF. Variable domain in full (rest from reference TRBV28 and TRBJ2-1): DVKVTQSSRYLVKRTGEKVFLECVQDMDHENMFWYRQDPGLGLRLIYFSYDVKMKEKGDIPEGYSVSREKKERFSLILESASTNQTSMYLCASSVLGSYNEQFFGPGTRLTVL.

J is TRBJ2-3 and V is TRBV13, with 9 bases identical to TRBD2. CDR1 and CDR2 (germline): PRHDT, FYEKMQ (reference sequence). V shed 2 bases, J shed 2 bases, and the junction held 5 bases outside the gene matches. This CDR3 region has 16 residues. The CDR3 loop reads CASSLLLAGFTDTQYF. CDR3 in DNA: TGTGCCAGCAGCTTATTGCTAGCGGGGTTCACAGATACGCAGTATTTT. Based on the CDR3 plus reference TRBV13 and TRBJ2-3, the full variable domain is AAGVIQSPRHLIKEKRETATLKCYPIPRHDTVYWYQQGPGQDPQFLISFYEKMQSDKGSIPDRFSAQQFSDYHSELNMSSLELGDSALYFCASSLLLAGFTDTQYFGPGTRLTVL.

The rearrangement links TRBV4-1 to TRBJ2-3; no reliable D call. Trimming took 0 bases from V and 5 from J, leaving 18 bases between them. This CDR3 is 17 amino acids long. The germline gives CDR1 MGHRA, CDR2 YSYEKL. CDR3 coding DNA: TGCGCCAGCAGCCAAGATGAAGCCAGCCCCAAAGGAGATACGCAGTATTTT. As protein: CASSQDEASPKGDTQYF.

V usage is TRBV5-1 and J usage is TRBJ1-2; D not resolved. Per germline, CDR1 SGHRS and CDR2 YFSETQ. This CDR3 has 14 residues. V dropped 0 bases and J dropped 6 bases, with 12 bases sitting between them. This chain's CDR3 is CASSLADTANGYTF. CDR3 nucleotides: TGCGCCAGCAGCTTGGCCGACACTGCCAATGGCTACACCTTC.

Notes on this clone: This sample also contains other DNA sequences that code for the same CDR3. The genes are TRBV27 and TRBJ1-5; a possible D gene is TRBD1 (5 bases). This CDR3 spans 12 amino acids. Per germline, CDR1 MNHEY and CDR2 SMNVEV (reference sequence). V lost 2 bases and J lost 6, with 5 bases in between. The CDR3 DNA sequence: TGTGCCAGCAGTTTAAGGGGTCAGCCCCAGCATTTT. As protein: CASSLRGQPQHF.

The CDR3 DNA follows: TGTGCAAGTCGCCCCCGGGGAGGGGACAGGGGAAGGGATTACTCTGGAAACACCATATATTTT. Translated, it gives CASRPRGGDRGRDYSGNTIYF. V usage is TRBV12-2 and J usage is TRBJ1-3; the D call TRBD1 from the table was never checked on the DNA. TRBV12-2 counts as a pseudogene. The CDR3 extends over 21 amino acids.

The chain uses TRBV27 and TRBJ2-7, with TRBD2 matching over 7 bases. V trimming: 4 bases; J trimming: 2 bases; junction bases outside the gene matches: 5. Per the germline V gene, CDR1 is MNHEY and CDR2 is SMNVEV (reference sequence). The CDR3 extends over 14 amino acids. CDR3 DNA sequence: TGTGCCAGCAGTTCCCTAGCGGAAACCTACGAGCAGTACTTC. Translating it yields CASSSLAETYEQYF.

This clone occurred a few times. V and J are TRBV10-1 and TRBJ2-7; the D gene is possibly TRBD2 (6 bases). V lost 5 bases, J lost 6 bases, and 11 bases lay in between. Germline CDR1 is WNHNN and CDR2 is SYGVQD (reference sequence). The CDR3 length is 12 residues. DNA of the CDR3: TGCGCCAGCAGTTTCTCGGAGGGCGAGCAGTACTTC. Translating gives CASSFSEGEQYF.

The chain couples TRBV28 to TRBJ2-1; 10 bases fit TRBD2. The V gene end was trimmed by 6 bases and the J gene end by 6 bases; junction bases not matched to a gene: 5. The length of the CDR3 is 14 residues. Germline CDR1 and CDR2: MDHEN and SYDVKM. The CDR3 here is CASSIAGGPNEQFF. CDR3 DNA sequence: TGTGCCAGCAGCATAGCGGGAGGACCCAATGAGCAGTTCTTC.

This clone counts as medium-sized. The chain carries TRBV19 and TRBJ2-1; 10 bases fit TRBD2. This CDR3 is 16 amino acids long. Germline values: CDR1 LNHDA, CDR2 SQIVND (reference sequence). J was trimmed by 0 bases and V by 6 bases; bases with no gene match: 5. In nucleotides, the CDR3 is TGTGCCAGTAGCCCTAGCGGGAGCTCCTCCTACAATGAGCAGTTCTTC. Protein sequence: CASSPSGSSSYNEQFF.

The V gene is TRBV4-3, the J gene TRBJ2-7, with D perhaps being TRBD1 or TRBD2 (5 bases each). V was clipped by 1 base and J by 0 bases, with 10 bases between them. CDR3 size: 15 residues. Germline CDR1 is LGHNA and CDR2 is YSLEER. CDR3 region: CASSQARGSSYEQYF. The CDR3 DNA follows: TGCGCCAGCAGCCAAGCGAGGGGCAGCTCCTACGAGCAGTACTTC.